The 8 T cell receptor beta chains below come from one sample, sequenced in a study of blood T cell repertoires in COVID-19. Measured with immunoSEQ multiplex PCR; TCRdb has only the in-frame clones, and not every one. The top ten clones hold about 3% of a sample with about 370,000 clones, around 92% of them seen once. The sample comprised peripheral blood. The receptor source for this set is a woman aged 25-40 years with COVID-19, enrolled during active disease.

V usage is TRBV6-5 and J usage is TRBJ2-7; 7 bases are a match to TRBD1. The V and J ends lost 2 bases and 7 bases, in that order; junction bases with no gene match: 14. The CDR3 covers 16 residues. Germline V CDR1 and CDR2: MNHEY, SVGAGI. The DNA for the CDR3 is TGTGCCAGCAGTTACGACAGGGTTCCCTCAGGGGGAGAGCAGTACTTC. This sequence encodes CASSYDRVPSGGEQYF.

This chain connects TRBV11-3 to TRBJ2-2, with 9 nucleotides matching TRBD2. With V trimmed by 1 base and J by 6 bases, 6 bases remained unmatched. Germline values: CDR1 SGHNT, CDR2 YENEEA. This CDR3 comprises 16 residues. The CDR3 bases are TGTGCCAGCAGCTTAGGGCTAGCGGGAATATCCGGGGAGCTGTTTTTT. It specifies CASSLGLAGISGELFF. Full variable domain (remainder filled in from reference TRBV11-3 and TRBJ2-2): EAGVVQSPRYKIIEKKQPVAFWCNPISGHNTLYWYLQNLGQGPELLIRYENEEAVDDSQLPKDRFSAERLKGVDSTLKIQPAELGDSAVYLCASSLGLAGISGELFFGEGSRLTVL.

CDR3: CATSRDRGGYEQYF. In nucleotides, the CDR3 is TGTGCCACCAGCAGAGATAGAGGGGGCTACGAGCAGTACTTC. This chain connects TRBV15 to TRBJ2-7, with D maybe TRBD1 (6 bases). This CDR3 comprises 14 residues. Germline CDR1 is LNHNV and CDR2 is YYDKDF (reference sequence). The V and J ends lost 0 bases and 3 bases respectively, with 9 bases between them.

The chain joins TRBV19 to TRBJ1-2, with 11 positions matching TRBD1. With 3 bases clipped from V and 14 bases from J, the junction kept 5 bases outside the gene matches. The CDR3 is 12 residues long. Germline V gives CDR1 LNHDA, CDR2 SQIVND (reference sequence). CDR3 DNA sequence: TGTGCCAGTAGTATTGGACAGGGGGCGCAGACCTTC. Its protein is CASSIGQGAQTF.

The CDR3 loop is CASSYSRVRAQYNEQFF. CDR3 in DNA: TGTGCCAGCAGTTACTCTCGGGTCAGGGCCCAATACAATGAGCAGTTCTTC. V gene TRBV6-7 combines with J gene TRBJ2-1; a weak D match, TRBD1 (5 bases). TRBV6-7 falls under the ORF class, with uncertain function. CDR3 length: 17 residues. The germline V and J ends were trimmed by 0 bases and 4 bases, with 16 bases remaining between them.

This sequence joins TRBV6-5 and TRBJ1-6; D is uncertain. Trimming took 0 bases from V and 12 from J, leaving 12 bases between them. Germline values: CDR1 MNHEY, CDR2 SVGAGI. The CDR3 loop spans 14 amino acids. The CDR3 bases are TGTGCCAGCAGTTACTCGGACCCCGGAGGACCCCTCCACTTT. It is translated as CASSYSDPGGPLHF.

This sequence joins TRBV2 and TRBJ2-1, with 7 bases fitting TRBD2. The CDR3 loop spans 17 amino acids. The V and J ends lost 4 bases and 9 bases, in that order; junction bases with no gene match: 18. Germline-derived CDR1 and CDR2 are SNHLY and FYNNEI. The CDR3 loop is CASSAVWLADRLGEQFF. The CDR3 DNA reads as TGTGCCAGCAGTGCTGTGTGGCTAGCGGACCGACTAGGTGAGCAGTTCTTC.

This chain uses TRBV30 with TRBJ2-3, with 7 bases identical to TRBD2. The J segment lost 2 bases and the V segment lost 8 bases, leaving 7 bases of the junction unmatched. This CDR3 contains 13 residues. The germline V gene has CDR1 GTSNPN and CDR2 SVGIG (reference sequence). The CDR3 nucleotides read TGTGCCGAGAGCGGGACCCTCACAGATACGCAGTATTTT. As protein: CAESGTLTDTQYF. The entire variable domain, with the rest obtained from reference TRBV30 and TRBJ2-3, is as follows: SQTIHQWPATLVQPVGSPLSLECTVEGTSNPNLYWYRQAAGRGLQLLFYSVGIGQISSEVPQNLSASRPQDRQFILSSKKLLLSDSGFYLCAESGTLTDTQYFGPGTRLTVL.